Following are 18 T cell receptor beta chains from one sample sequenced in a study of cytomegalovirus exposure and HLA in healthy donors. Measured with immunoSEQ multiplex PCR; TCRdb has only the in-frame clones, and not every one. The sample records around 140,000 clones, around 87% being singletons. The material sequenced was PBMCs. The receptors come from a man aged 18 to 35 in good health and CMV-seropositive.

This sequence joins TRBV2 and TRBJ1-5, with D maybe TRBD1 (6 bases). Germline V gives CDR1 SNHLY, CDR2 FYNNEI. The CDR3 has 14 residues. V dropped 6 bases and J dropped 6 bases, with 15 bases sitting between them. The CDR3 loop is CASSPGEGGQPQHF. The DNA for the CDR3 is TGTGCCAGCAGCCCAGGGGAGGGTGGTCAGCCCCAGCATTTT.

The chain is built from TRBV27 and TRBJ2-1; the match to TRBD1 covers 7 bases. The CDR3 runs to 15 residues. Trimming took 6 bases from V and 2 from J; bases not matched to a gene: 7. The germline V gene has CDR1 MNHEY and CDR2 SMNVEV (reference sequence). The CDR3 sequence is CASRGGQRTYNEQFF. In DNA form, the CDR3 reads TGTGCCAGCAGAGGGGGACAGAGAACCTACAATGAGCAGTTCTTC.

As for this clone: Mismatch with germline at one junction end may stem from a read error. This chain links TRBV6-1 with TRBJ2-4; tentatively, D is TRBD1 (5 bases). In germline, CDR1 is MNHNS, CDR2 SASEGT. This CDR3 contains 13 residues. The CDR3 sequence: CASSERTELRVHF. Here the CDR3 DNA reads TGTGCCAGCAGTGAAAGAACCGAGCTCAGGGTCCACTTC.

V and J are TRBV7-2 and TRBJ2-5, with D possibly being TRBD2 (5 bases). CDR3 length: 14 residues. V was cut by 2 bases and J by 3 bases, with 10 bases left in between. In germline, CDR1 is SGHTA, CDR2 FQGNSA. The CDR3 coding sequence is TGTGCCAGCAGCTTATTTAGAGGGAAAGAGACCCAGTACTTC. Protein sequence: CASSLFRGKETQYF. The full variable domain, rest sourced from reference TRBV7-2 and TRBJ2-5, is GAGVSQSPSNKVTEKGKDVELRCDPISGHTALYWYRQSLGQGLEFLIYFQGNSAPDKSGLPSDRFSAERTGGSVSTLTIQRTQQEDSAVYLCASSLFRGKETQYFGPGTRLLVL.

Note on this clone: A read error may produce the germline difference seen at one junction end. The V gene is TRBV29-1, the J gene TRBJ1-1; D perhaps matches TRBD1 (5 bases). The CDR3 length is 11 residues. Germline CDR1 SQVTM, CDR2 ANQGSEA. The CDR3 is CSVGTAARDAF. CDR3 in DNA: TGCAGCGTGGGCACCGCCGCGCGGGACGCCTTT.

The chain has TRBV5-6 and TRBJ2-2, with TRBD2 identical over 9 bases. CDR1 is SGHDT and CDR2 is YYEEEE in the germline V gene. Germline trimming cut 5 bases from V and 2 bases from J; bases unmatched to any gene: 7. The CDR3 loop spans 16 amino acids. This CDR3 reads CASRALAGRNTGELFF. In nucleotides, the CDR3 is TGTGCCAGCAGGGCCCTAGCGGGGCGTAACACCGGGGAGCTGTTTTTT.

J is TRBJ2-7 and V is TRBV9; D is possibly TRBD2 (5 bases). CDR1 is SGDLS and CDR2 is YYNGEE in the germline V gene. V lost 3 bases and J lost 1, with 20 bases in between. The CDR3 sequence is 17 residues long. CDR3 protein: CASSGSSRAGLSYEQYF. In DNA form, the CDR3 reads TGTGCCAGCAGCGGTTCCTCGAGGGCAGGTCTATCCTACGAGCAGTACTTC.

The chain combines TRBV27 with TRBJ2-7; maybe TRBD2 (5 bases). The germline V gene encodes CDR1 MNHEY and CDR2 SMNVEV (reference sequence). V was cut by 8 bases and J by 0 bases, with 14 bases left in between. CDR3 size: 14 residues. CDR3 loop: CASQRTPGSYEQYF. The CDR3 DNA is TGTGCCAGCCAACGGACTCCCGGCTCCTACGAGCAGTACTTC.

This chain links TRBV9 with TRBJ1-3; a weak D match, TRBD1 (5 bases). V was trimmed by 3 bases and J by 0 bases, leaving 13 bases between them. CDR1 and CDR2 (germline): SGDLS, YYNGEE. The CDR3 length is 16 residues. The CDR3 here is CASSAVSQASGNTIYF. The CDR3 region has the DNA TGTGCCAGCAGCGCCGTTTCACAGGCCTCTGGAAACACCATATATTTT.

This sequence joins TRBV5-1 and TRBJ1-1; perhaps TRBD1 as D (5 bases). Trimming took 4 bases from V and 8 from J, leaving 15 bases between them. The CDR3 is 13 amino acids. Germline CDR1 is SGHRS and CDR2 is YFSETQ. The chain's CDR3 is CASSQGAALEAFF. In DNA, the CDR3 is TGCGCCAGCAGCCAAGGGGCAGCCCTCGAAGCTTTCTTT.

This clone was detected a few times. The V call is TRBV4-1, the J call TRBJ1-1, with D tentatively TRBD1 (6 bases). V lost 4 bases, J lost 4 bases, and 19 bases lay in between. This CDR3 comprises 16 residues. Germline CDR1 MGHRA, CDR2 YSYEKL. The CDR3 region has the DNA TGCGCCAGCAGCCCAGGAACAGGGTCCGGTATCACTGAAGCTTTCTTT. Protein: CASSPGTGSGITEAFF.

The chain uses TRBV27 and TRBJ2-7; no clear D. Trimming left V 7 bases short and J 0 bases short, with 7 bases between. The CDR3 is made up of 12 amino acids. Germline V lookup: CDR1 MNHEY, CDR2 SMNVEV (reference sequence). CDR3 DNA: TGTGCCAGCATGTCCTTCTCCTACGAGCAGTACTTC. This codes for CASMSFSYEQYF.

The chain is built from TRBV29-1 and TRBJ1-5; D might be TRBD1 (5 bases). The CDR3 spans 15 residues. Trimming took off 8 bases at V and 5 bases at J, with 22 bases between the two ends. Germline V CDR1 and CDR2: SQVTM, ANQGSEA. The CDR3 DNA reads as TGCAGCCCAACGTTCTGCAGGGCACAAGATCAGCCCCAGCATTTT. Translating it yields CSPTFCRAQDQPQHF.

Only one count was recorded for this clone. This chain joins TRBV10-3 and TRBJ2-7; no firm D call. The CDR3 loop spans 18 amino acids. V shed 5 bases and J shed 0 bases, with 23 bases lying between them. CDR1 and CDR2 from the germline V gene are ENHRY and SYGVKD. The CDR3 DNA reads TGTGCCATCAGTAATGGTCGACCAATAGCTCTGCACTCCTACGAGCAGTACTTC. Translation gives CAISNGRPIALHSYEQYF.

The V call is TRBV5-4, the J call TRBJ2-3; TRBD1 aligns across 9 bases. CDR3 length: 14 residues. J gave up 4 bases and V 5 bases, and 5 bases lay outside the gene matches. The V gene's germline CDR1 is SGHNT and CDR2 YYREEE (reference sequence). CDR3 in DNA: TGTGCCAGCAGACCAGACAGGGGGTCAGATACGCAGTATTTT. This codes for CASRPDRGSDTQYF.

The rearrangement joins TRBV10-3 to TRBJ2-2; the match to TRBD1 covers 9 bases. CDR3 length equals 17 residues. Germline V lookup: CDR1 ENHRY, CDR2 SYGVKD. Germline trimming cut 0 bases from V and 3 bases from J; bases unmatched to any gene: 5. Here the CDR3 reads CAISESYRGRYTGELFF. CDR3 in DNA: TGTGCCATCAGTGAGTCCTACAGGGGGCGATACACCGGGGAGCTGTTTTTT.

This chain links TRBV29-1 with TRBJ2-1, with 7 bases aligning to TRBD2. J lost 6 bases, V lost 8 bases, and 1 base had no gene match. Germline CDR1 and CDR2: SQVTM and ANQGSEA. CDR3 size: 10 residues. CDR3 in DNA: TGCAGCACGGGGGGCAATGAGCAGTTCTTC. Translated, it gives CSTGGNEQFF.

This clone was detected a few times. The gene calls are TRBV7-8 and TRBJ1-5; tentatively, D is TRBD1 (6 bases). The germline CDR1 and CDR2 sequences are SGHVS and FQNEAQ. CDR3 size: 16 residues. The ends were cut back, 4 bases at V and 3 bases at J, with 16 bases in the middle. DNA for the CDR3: TGTGCCAGCAGCTCCTTCCATAGACAGGTCAATCAGCCCCAGCATTTT. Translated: CASSSFHRQVNQPQHF.